This TCR beta chain appears in the sequencing data of a study of T cells in women clearing cervical HPV infection. Study findings and constraints: Cases carried less TRBV6-7 than controls: roughly 0.12% versus 0.17%.

The V and J ends lost 2 bases and 7 bases respectively, with 11 bases between them. Germline assignment: CDR1 GTSNPN and CDR2 SVGIG (reference sequence). This CDR3 is 13 amino acids long. Sequencing was performed with immunoSEQ multiplex PCR; in TCRdb, only in-frame clones are kept and a portion is missing. The record lists 39,000 or so clones, of which the ten most abundant hold under 8.5%. Dot-blot hybridization genotyped cervical HPV amplified with MY09/MY11 PCR. For this clone: Its target is not known. The sequenced fragment ends 3 residues before the CDR3 boundary, so the rest is inferred from the germline J gene.

This TCR was sampled from a woman aged 18 to 75 with a cervical HPV16 infection that either progressed to CIN3+ or cleared (not recorded which). This chain connects TRBV30 to TRBJ1-4; D may be TRBD1 (5 bases). The sequencing sample was made of blood buffy coat. The CDR3 region is CAWSRQTGEKLFF. The CDR3 DNA, read in part, is TGTGCCTGGAGTAGACAGACGGGTGAAAAA.